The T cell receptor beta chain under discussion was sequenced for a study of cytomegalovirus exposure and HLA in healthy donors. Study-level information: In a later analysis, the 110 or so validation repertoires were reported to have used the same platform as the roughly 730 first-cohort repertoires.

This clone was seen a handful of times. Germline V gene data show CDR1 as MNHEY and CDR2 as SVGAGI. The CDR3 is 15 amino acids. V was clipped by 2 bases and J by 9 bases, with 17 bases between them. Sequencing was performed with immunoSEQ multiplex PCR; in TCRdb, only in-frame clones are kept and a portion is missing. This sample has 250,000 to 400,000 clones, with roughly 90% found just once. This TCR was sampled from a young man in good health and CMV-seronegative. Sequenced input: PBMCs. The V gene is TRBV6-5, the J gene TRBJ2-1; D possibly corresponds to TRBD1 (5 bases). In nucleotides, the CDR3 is TGTGCCAGCAGTTACGCCTGGGTAGGGGCCGCTGAGCAGTTCTTC. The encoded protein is CASSYAWVGAAEQFF.